The T cell receptor beta chain described here comes from a study of T-cell reconstitution after alpha-beta-depleted transplantation in children. Notes on the study in general: T-cell numbers and diversity, one year after transplant, stemmed largely from T cells that were newly produced. Several hundred expanded graft clones reportedly gave rise to the alpha-beta T cells present about two months after transplant. Elevated TCRbeta diversity at day 60 was traced, in some patients, to surviving recipient T cells and thymic progenitors.

Ten or more counts support this clonotype. Its target is not known. The germline CDR1 and CDR2 sequences are DFQATT and SNEGSKA (reference sequence). Germline trimming cut 6 bases from V and 3 bases from J; bases unmatched to any gene: 6. CDR3 length: 13 residues. Unique molecular identifiers tagged the TCRbeta library. MiXCR, run by TCRdb on the PCR reads, gives a single entry per CDR3 protein. Of hundreds of thousands of distinct CDR3 sequences listed, approximately 8.4% are singletons. The source of this sequence is a male patient between 2 and 9 years old who had a stem cell transplant for acute myeloid leukemia, so the T cells may come from the graft donor. The material was PBMCs, mostly from graft donor cells, obtained 360 days after TCRalphabeta/CD19-depleted stem cell transplant. The chain carries TRBV20-1 and TRBJ2-7, with TRBD1 matching 9 bases. DNA of the CDR3: TGCAGTGCCCGAGGACAGGGGAACTACGAGCAGTACTTC. Protein: CSARGQGNYEQYF.